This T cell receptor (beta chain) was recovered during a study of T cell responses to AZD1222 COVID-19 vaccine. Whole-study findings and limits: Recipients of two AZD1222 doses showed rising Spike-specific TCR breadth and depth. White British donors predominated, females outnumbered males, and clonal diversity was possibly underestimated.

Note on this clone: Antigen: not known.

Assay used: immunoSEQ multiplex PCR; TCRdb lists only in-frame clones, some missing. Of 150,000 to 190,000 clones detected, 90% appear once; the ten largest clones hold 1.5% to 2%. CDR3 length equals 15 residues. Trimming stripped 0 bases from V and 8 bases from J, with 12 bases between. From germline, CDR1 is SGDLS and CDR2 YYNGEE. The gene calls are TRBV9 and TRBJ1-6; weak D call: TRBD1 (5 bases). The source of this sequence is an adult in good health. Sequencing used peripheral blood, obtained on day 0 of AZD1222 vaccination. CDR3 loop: CASSVGTGGDSPLHF. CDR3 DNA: TGTGCCAGCAGCGTAGGGACGGGGGGTGATTCACCCCTCCACTTT.